This T cell receptor (beta chain) is drawn from a study of CD8 T cells in ankylosing spondylitis. Findings and caveats of the study: Clones linked to disease, bearing a CD8+ phenotype, were relatively rare in peripheral blood. Among TCR beta sequences, a motif of several highly homologous variants appeared characteristic of ankylosing spondylitis blood.

CDR3 length: 16 residues. V lost 0 bases to trimming and J lost 0 bases, with 10 bases between them. Germline V gene lookup returns CDR1 SGHRS and CDR2 YFSETQ. Many counts were recorded for this clonotype. Its specificity is not known. Scientists made TCR beta libraries using quantitative 5'-RACE with molecular barcodes. TCRdb redid the calling of the 5' RACE reads with MiXCR, one entry per CDR3 protein. This sample has 340,000 or so distinct CDR3 sequences, with roughly 15% found just once. The receptor comes from a male donor with ankylosing spondylitis or in good health (not recorded which). The V call is TRBV5-1, the J call TRBJ2-1; possibly TRBD2 for D (5 bases). The sequenced sample consisted of blood, either unsorted or a sorted T cell fraction (not recorded which). This CDR3 reads CASSLAPGSSYNEQFF. The CDR3 DNA is TGCGCCAGCAGCTTGGCTCCGGGGAGCTCCTACAATGAGCAGTTCTTC.